These 21 T cell receptor beta chains were all obtained from the same sample, sequenced in a study of shared clonotypes between healthy human individuals. Repertoires were generated with immunoSEQ multiplex PCR, while TCRdb's copy carries only in-frame clones and drops some. The sample consists of under 1,100,000 clones, 78% of them appearing once. The sequencing sample was made of memory CD4+ T cells from PBMCs. This sample's subset: CD45RA-negative fraction. The source is a man aged 18 to 35 in good health. Some clones in this sample may be carry-over from other donors' samples.

The chain joins TRBV28 to TRBJ1-1; no definite D call. This CDR3 spans 16 amino acids. Germline V gene lookup returns CDR1 MDHEN and CDR2 SYDVKM. V was clipped by 6 bases and J by 0 bases, with 17 bases between them. The CDR3 region is CASRSPALEMNTEAFF. CDR3 bases: TGTGCCAGCAGAAGCCCAGCCTTAGAAATGAACACTGAAGCTTTCTTT.

This clone was detected once. Given a much more abundant clone one base away, this may be a read error. This specimen includes other DNA sequences encoding the same CDR3. The chain links TRBV7-3 to TRBJ1-1, with 7 bases that match TRBD1. Germline CDR1 and CDR2: SGHTA and FQGTGA. The V and J ends lost 5 bases and 2 bases, in that order; junction bases with no gene match: 2. This CDR3 comprises 13 residues. The CDR3 is CASSRTGNTEAFF. The CDR3 DNA reads as TGTGCCAGCAGCCGGACAGGCAACACTGAAGCTTTCTTT.

The chain has TRBV18 and TRBJ2-5; the D gene is possibly TRBD1 (6 bases). Germline CDR1 KGHSH, CDR2 LQKENI. The germline V and J ends were trimmed by 3 bases and 5 bases, with 16 bases remaining between them. This CDR3 has 15 residues. The CDR3 nucleotides read TGTGCCAGCTCACCCCTCAGGGGAAGGGACGAGACCCAGTACTTC. Its protein is CASSPLRGRDETQYF.

The chain employs TRBV5-1 and TRBJ2-5; 10 bases match TRBD2. Germline CDR1 reads SGHRS; CDR2 reads YFSETQ. The CDR3 consists of 16 residues. Unmatched junction bases numbered 11, after V lost 4 bases and J lost 5 bases. The chain's CDR3 is CASSGLLLAGAETQYF. CDR3 in DNA: TGCGCCAGCAGCGGTCTCCTCCTAGCGGGAGCGGAGACCCAGTACTTC.

CDR3 sequence (DNA): TGCGCCAGCAGCCAAGATGGCCAGGGAAGGTATGGCTACACCTTC. Translation: CASSQDGQGRYGYTF. The chain recombines TRBV4-1 with TRBJ1-2; D is perhaps TRBD1 (5 bases). This CDR3 contains 15 residues. The germline gives CDR1 MGHRA, CDR2 YSYEKL. V was trimmed by 0 bases and J by 5 bases, leaving 13 bases between them.

This chain uses TRBV5-1 with TRBJ2-2; D unclear. Germline-derived CDR1 and CDR2 are SGHRS and YFSETQ. The CDR3 has 16 amino acids. The V end was cut by 0 bases, the J end by 9 bases, with 18 bases between. CDR3 residues: CASSLDPRQRARELFF. The CDR3 DNA is TGCGCCAGCAGCTTGGATCCCCGGCAGCGTGCCCGGGAGCTGTTTTTT. Combining the CDR3 with reference TRBV5-1 and TRBJ2-2 gives the whole variable domain KAGVTQTPRYLIKTRGQQVTLSCSPISGHRSVSWYQQTPGQGLQFLFEYFSETQRNKGNFPGRFSGRQFSNSRSEMNVSTLELGDSALYLCASSLDPRQRARELFFGEGSRLTVL.

The chain recombines TRBV6-6 with TRBJ2-2; D possibly corresponds to TRBD2 (6 bases). V was cut by 3 bases and J by 7 bases, with 12 bases left in between. From germline, CDR1 is MNHNY and CDR2 SVGAGI (reference sequence). The CDR3 contains 14 residues. The CDR3 region is CASSYDPGGGELFF. The CDR3 DNA reads as TGTGCCAGCAGTTATGATCCCGGGGGCGGGGAGCTGTTTTTT.

This chain connects TRBV18 to TRBJ2-1; possible D gene TRBD2, 6 bases. From germline, CDR1 is KGHSH and CDR2 LQKENI. The length of the CDR3 is 18 residues. The V gene lost 2 bases and the J gene lost 0 bases, with 17 bases spanning the gap. The CDR3 DNA reads as TGTGCCAGCTCACCAAACAGGCGGGGCAGTGGCTCCTACAATGAGCAGTTCTTC. Its protein is CASSPNRRGSGSYNEQFF.

This chain connects TRBV4-1 to TRBJ2-5; D gene ambiguous. The better agreement between TRBJ2-7 and the DNA end casts doubt on the J call. The length of the CDR3 is 14 residues. Looked up from germline, CDR1 is MGHRA and CDR2 is YSYEKL. Written as DNA, the CDR3 is TGCGCCAGCAGCCAACCACAGTCCTCCTACGAGCAGTACTTC. Translated, it gives CASSQPQSSYEQYF.

This chain joins TRBV14 and TRBJ2-7, with a possible D match to TRBD1 (7 bases). CDR3 length: 14 residues. Trimming pared 4 bases from V and 3 bases from J, leaving 13 bases between. Germline V gives CDR1 SGHDN, CDR2 FVKESK. The DNA of the CDR3 is TGTGCCAGCAGCCGACAGGGACTTAACTACGAGCAGTACTTC. This encodes CASSRQGLNYEQYF.

V and J are TRBV28 and TRBJ1-2; D possibly corresponds to TRBD1 (6 bases). CDR1 and CDR2 from the germline V gene are MDHEN and SYDVKM. Trimming took 7 bases from V and 4 from J, leaving 16 bases between them. The CDR3 contains 14 residues. The CDR3 DNA reads TGTGCCAGCATCCACAAAGACAGGACCTATGGCTACACCTTC. Its protein is CASIHKDRTYGYTF.

This clone has more than one count but fewer than ten. The gene calls are TRBV5-6 and TRBJ2-7; D possibly uses TRBD1 or TRBD2 (5 bases each). CDR1 and CDR2 from the germline V gene are SGHDT and YYEEEE. Between the trimmed V and J ends, which lost 1 base and 1 base, there was a span of 6 bases. CDR3 length: 13 amino acids. In DNA form, the CDR3 reads TGTGCCAGCAGCTTGTGGGGGTCCTACGAGCAGTACTTC. Its protein product is CASSLWGSYEQYF.

The V gene is TRBV6-5, the J gene TRBJ1-2; D might be TRBD1 (5 bases). Germline V gene lookup returns CDR1 MNHEY and CDR2 SVGAGI. Deletions cut 5 bases from V and 8 bases from J, with 15 bases between. CDR3 length: 13 amino acids. The CDR3 nucleotides are TGTGCCAGCAGTAAGGGGACGGCCTGGGGCTACACCTTC. Residues: CASSKGTAWGYTF.

To note about this clone: The germline gene is not matched at one end of the junction; a read error may be the cause. This rearrangement joins TRBV11-2 to TRBJ2-7; no clear D gene. The better agreement between TRBJ2-5 and the DNA end casts doubt on the J call. The CDR3 contains 16 residues. Germline values: CDR1 SGHAT, CDR2 FQNNGV. The CDR3 bases are TGTGCCAGCAGCTTAACGAGTTCTACGCCCCAAGGGACCCAGTACTTC. Its protein product is CASSLTSSTPQGTQYF.

This clone was found a few times. V gene TRBV5-3 combines with J gene TRBJ2-5; the match to TRBD1 covers 10 bases. TRBV5-3 is reported as an ORF; its role is uncertain. The junction had 8 bases not matched to a gene; V was cut back by 0 bases and J by 3 bases. CDR3 length: 17 residues. The CDR3 sequence: CARSLGKGTGDEETQYF. CDR3 DNA sequence: TGTGCCAGAAGCTTGGGGAAGGGGACAGGGGATGAAGAGACCCAGTACTTC.

The chain is built from TRBV11-2 and TRBJ1-5, with a weak D call TRBD1 (5 bases). Germline lookup yields CDR1 SGHAT and CDR2 FQNNGV. The CDR3 sequence is 13 residues long. V lost 1 base, J lost 5 bases, and 6 bases lay in between. The CDR3 region is CASSLARDQPQHF. The CDR3 bases are TGTGCCAGCAGCTTAGCCAGGGATCAGCCCCAGCATTTT.

This chain joins TRBV4-3 and TRBJ1-4, with 7 positions matching TRBD1. The V and J ends lost 4 bases and 16 bases, in that order; junction bases with no gene match: 18. This CDR3 has 15 residues. Germline values: CDR1 LGHNA, CDR2 YSLEER. The CDR3 region has the DNA TGCGCCAGCAGCCTTATCGGGTCTACAGGGGCGGAACCGTTTTTT. Protein sequence: CASSLIGSTGAEPFF.

Of note for this clone: The junction departs from germline at one end; a sequencing error may be responsible. The chain combines TRBV7-2 with TRBJ2-1; D gene unclear. The germline V gene has CDR1 SGHTA and CDR2 FQGNSA. The CDR3 runs to 12 residues. The CDR3 protein is CASSLLTPRRVF. CDR3 nucleotides: TGTGCCAGCAGCCTACTGACTCCCCGTCGGGTCTTC. Complete variable domain (other parts from reference TRBV7-2 and TRBJ2-1): GAGVSQSPSNKVTEKGKDVELRCDPISGHTALYWYRQSLGQGLEFLIYFQGNSAPDKSGLPSDRFSAERTGGSVSTLTIQRTQQEDSAVYLCASSLLTPRRVFGPGTRLTVL.

The chain has TRBV28 and TRBJ2-5, with 12 bases identical to TRBD1. Unmatched junction bases numbered 6, after V lost 5 bases and J lost 5 bases. The CDR3 loop spans 15 amino acids. Germline values: CDR1 MDHEN, CDR2 SYDVKM. CDR3 loop: CASSNPGQGAETQYF. The CDR3 DNA sequence: TGTGCCAGCAGTAACCCGGGACAGGGGGCTGAGACCCAGTACTTC. Together with reference TRBV28 and TRBJ2-5, the CDR3 gives the full variable domain: DVKVTQSSRYLVKRTGEKVFLECVQDMDHENMFWYRQDPGLGLRLIYFSYDVKMKEKGDIPEGYSVSREKKERFSLILESASTNQTSMYLCASSNPGQGAETQYFGPGTRLLVL.

This chain uses TRBV29-1 with TRBJ2-1; D is possibly TRBD1 (6 bases). The CDR3 has 12 residues. Germline CDR1 reads SQVTM; CDR2 reads ANQGSEA. CDR3 bases: TGCAGTGCTACAGGGCTGATAAATGAGCAGTTCTTC. It codes for CSATGLINEQFF.

The chain links TRBV6-6 to TRBJ2-2; D gene ambiguous. Looked up from germline, CDR1 is MNHNY and CDR2 is SVGAGI (reference sequence). The CDR3 is 14 residues long. V lost 5 bases and J 1 base, leaving 8 bases between the germline ends. The CDR3 bases are TGTGCCAGCAGTCAAGGACGGAACACCGGGGAGCTGTTTTTT. Amino acids: CASSQGRNTGELFF.